The TCR beta chain under discussion was sequenced for a study of blood T cell repertoires in COVID-19. About the study: Specimens from acute and convalescent COVID-19 originated in the United States, Italy and Spain. PBMCs, B-cell-depleted T cells, or T cells were the source of the cDNA or gDNA that made up the material.

As handled by the study authors: Amplification from reference gene primers served as the basis for estimated nucleated cell counts. The table came from immunoSEQ multiplex PCR; TCRdb's copy has only in-frame clones and leaves some out. From that table come the V and J calls and clone size; the DNA was used to work out D and trimming. The sample holds 300,000 or so clones; about 87% are singletons and the top ten take roughly 3.6%. The CDR3 extends over 11 amino acids. The ends were cut back, 4 bases at V and 8 bases at J, with 8 bases in the middle. Looked up from germline, CDR1 is LGHNA and CDR2 is YNFKEQ. About this clone itself: The same CDR3 arises from other DNA sequences in this sample as well.

This chain uses TRBV4-2 with TRBJ1-1; D possibly corresponds to TRBD1 (6 bases). The sequence came from a woman between 35 and 50 years old with acute or convalescent COVID-19. Sequences were obtained from peripheral blood. The chain's CDR3 is CASSRGQEAFF. CDR3 nucleotide sequence: TGTGCCAGCAGCCGAGGACAGGAAGCTTTCTTT.